This T cell receptor (beta chain) was found in a study of shared T cell receptors in the human thymus. Trimming cost V 3 bases and J 3 bases, with 9 bases left between them. CDR1 is GTSNPN and CDR2 is SVGIG in the germline V gene (reference sequence). The CDR3 has 13 residues. Sequencing used immunoSEQ multiplex PCR; TCRdb keeps in-frame clones, though not all of them. The sample carries 650,000 to 950,000 clones, 70% to 90% recorded once. The same specimen was also included in a second study, on human thymus T cells. That investigation notes: Donors were healthy Finnish infants having corrective surgery for congenital heart defects. The thymus was resected at corrective cardiac surgery. The authors found apparently biased V and J gene usage in thymic and blood repertoires. Related research reported highly overlapping thymic repertoires among unrelated individuals.

The TCR was taken from a girl under two years old with a congenital heart defect. The chain has TRBV30 and TRBJ1-5; D may be TRBD1 (5 bases). The sample consisted of thymocytes. The CDR3 DNA is TGTGCCTGGAGAAGGGGTAACAATCAGCCCCAGCATTTT. It codes for CAWRRGNNQPQHF.